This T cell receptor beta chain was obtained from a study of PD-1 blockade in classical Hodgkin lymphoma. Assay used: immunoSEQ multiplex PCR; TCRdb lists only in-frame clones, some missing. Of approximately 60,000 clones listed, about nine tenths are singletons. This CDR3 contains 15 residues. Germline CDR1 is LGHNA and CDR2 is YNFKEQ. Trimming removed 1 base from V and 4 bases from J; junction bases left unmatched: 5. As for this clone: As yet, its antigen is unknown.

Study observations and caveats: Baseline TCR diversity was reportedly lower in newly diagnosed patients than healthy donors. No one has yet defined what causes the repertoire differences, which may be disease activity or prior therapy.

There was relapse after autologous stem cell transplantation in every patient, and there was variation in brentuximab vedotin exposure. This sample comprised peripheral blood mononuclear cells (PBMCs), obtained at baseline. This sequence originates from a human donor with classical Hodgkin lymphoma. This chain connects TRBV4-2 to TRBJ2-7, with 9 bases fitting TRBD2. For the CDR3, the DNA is TGTGCCAGCAGCCAAGCGACTAGCGGTGGATACGAGCAGTACTTC. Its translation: CASSQATSGGYEQYF.